This entry lists 13 T cell receptor beta chains sequenced from one sample in a study of shared clonotypes between healthy human individuals. Data came from immunoSEQ multiplex PCR; TCRdb stores just in-frame clones and leaves some out. The sample yields approximately 2.3 million clones, approximately 95% seen once. Sequencing used naive CD4+ T cells from PBMCs. The sample's subset: CD45RA+ positively selected. These TCRs come from a young man in good health. Some clones in this sample may be carry-over from other donors' samples.

The V and J genes are TRBV2 and TRBJ1-5, with TRBD1 matching 11 bases. V lost 8 bases to trimming and J lost 6 bases; unmatched junction nucleotides: 6. CDR1 and CDR2 from the germline V gene are SNHLY and FYNNEI. This CDR3 comprises 14 residues. CDR3 protein: CASSDRGPIQPQHF. Here the CDR3 DNA reads TGTGCCAGCTCGGACAGGGGGCCCATTCAGCCCCAGCATTTT.

This clone is a singleton in its sample. The chain couples TRBV12-5 to TRBJ2-3; no firm D call. V lost 6 bases to trimming and J lost 1 base, with 11 bases between them. CDR3 length: 14 amino acids. Per germline, CDR1 LGHNT and CDR2 FRNRAP. The CDR3 DNA sequence: TGTGCTAGTGGCCTCGGTGTTGGCACAGATACGCAGTATTTT. Protein: CASGLGVGTDTQYF.

The chain couples TRBV6-5 to TRBJ2-3; tentative D call: TRBD1 (7 bases). The length of the CDR3 is 14 residues. Germline CDR1 MNHEY, CDR2 SVGAGI. V was trimmed by 9 bases and J by 2 bases, leaving 15 bases between them. The CDR3 DNA sequence: TGTGCCAGTGCAGGGGGGACCTCCACAGATACGCAGTATTTT. It translates to CASAGGTSTDTQYF.

J is TRBJ2-7 and V is TRBV28, with 9 positions matching TRBD2. The V segment lost 2 bases and the J segment 1 base; nucleotides outside the gene matches: 12. This CDR3 is built from 18 residues. CDR1 is MDHEN and CDR2 is SYDVKM in the germline V gene. CDR3: CASSLGLTRREGSYEQYF. The CDR3 DNA is TGTGCCAGCAGTTTAGGTCTAACTAGGCGGGAGGGGTCCTACGAGCAGTACTTC.

The chain employs TRBV2 and TRBJ1-2; no clear D gene. Trimming removed 6 bases at V and 7 bases at J, with 15 bases between. Looked up from germline, CDR1 is SNHLY and CDR2 is FYNNEI. The length of the CDR3 is 13 residues. The CDR3 sequence is CASSQAGFRGYTF. Here the CDR3 DNA reads TGTGCCAGCAGCCAAGCCGGTTTTCGTGGCTACACCTTC.

This chain connects TRBV9 to TRBJ1-2; a possible D gene is TRBD1 (5 bases). Trimming removed 0 bases from V and 7 bases from J, with 13 bases in between. In germline, CDR1 is SGDLS, CDR2 YYNGEE. CDR3 length: 14 amino acids. This CDR3 is CASSVDKAGGGYTF. The CDR3 region has the DNA TGTGCCAGCAGCGTAGACAAGGCCGGGGGTGGCTACACCTTC.

This clone came up once. This chain uses TRBV5-4 with TRBJ2-5, with 9 bases identical to TRBD1. The germline gives CDR1 SGHNT, CDR2 YYREEE (reference sequence). This CDR3 has 14 amino acids. V lost 4 bases to trimming and J lost 6 bases; unmatched junction nucleotides: 7. DNA of the CDR3: TGTGCCAGCAGCCCACTACAGGGGGCTCAGACCCAGTACTTC. Amino acid sequence: CASSPLQGAQTQYF.

V is TRBV18 and J is TRBJ2-1, with TRBD1 matching over 9 bases. This CDR3 comprises 16 residues. V shed 2 bases, J shed 8 bases, and the junction held 10 bases outside the gene matches. Looked up from germline, CDR1 is KGHSH and CDR2 is LQKENI. The CDR3 spells CASSPYETGGQHEQFF. CDR3 DNA: TGTGCCAGCTCACCATACGAGACAGGGGGTCAACATGAGCAGTTCTTC.

The chain combines TRBV25-1 with TRBJ2-1; no definite D call. Trimming cost V 0 bases and J 4 bases, with 7 bases left between them. The CDR3 extends over 14 amino acids. Looked up from germline, CDR1 is MGHDK and CDR2 is SYGVNS. DNA for the CDR3: TGTGCCAGCAGTGAATATCAAAGTTACAATGAGCAGTTCTTC. This encodes CASSEYQSYNEQFF.

The chain carries TRBV5-4 and TRBJ1-2; TRBD1 aligns across 12 bases. Germline CDR1 and CDR2: SGHNT and YYREEE (reference sequence). The CDR3 has 16 residues. The ends lost 4 bases at V and 7 bases at J; junction bases unmatched: 11. CDR3 protein: CASSKGQGARQSGYTF. The CDR3 DNA follows: TGTGCCAGCAGCAAGGGACAGGGGGCACGTCAGAGTGGCTACACCTTC.

CDR3 sequence (DNA): TGCAGCGCACAGGGGGGACTAATGGGCGAGCAGTACTTC. This gives the protein CSAQGGLMGEQYF. This rearrangement joins TRBV29-1 to TRBJ2-7, with a possible D match to TRBD1 (8 bases). Germline V gives CDR1 SQVTM, CDR2 ANQGSEA. V was clipped by 7 bases and J by 6 bases, with 19 bases between them. The CDR3 has 13 residues.

The chain joins TRBV27 to TRBJ1-5; D is perhaps TRBD1 (6 bases). The germline CDR1 and CDR2 sequences are MNHEY and SMNVEV (reference sequence). CDR3 size: 15 residues. V was clipped by 8 bases and J by 9 bases, with 23 bases between them. Here the CDR3 reads CASGGGQKGDRPQHF. Here the CDR3 DNA reads TGTGCCAGCGGGGGAGGACAGAAGGGAGATCGGCCCCAGCATTTT.

CDR3 protein: CASSNTGAPGTQYF. CDR3 nucleotide sequence: TGTGCCAGTAGTAACACAGGGGCCCCGGGGACCCAGTACTTC. The chain uses TRBV19 and TRBJ2-5; 7 positions match TRBD1. From germline, CDR1 is LNHDA and CDR2 SQIVND (reference sequence). CDR3 length: 14 amino acids. J lost 7 bases, V lost 4 bases, and 9 bases had no gene match.